What follows is one TCR beta chain and its context. Its antigen is undetermined. RNA transcripts yielded amplified TCR beta CDR3 regions. HTBI primers were used in a first-round RT-PCR, which preceded a second-round multiplex PCR. TCRdb re-derived calls from the multiplex PCR reads in MiXCR, one entry per CDR3 protein. This table has approximately 700,000 distinct CDR3 sequences, roughly 41% appearing once. These data are taken from a study of Graves' ophthalmopathy and Graves' hyperthyroidism. J was trimmed by 0 bases and V by 0 bases; bases with no gene match: 6. Germline values: CDR1 SGHTA, CDR2 FQGTGA. The CDR3 contains 17 residues. General study findings and limits: It was with approximately 70% sensitivity and just under 75% specificity that the model predicted ophthalmopathy progression. Most expanded clonotypes in thyroid above 0.001 frequency also showed up in blood.

The chain combines TRBV7-3 with TRBJ2-3; TRBD2 matches at 7 bases. This clonotype originated in an adult man with Graves' ophthalmopathy. Sequencing input: peripheral blood. The CDR3 region has the DNA TGTGCCAGCAGCTTAACGATGGGGGGGAGGAGCACAGATACGCAGTATTTT. This codes for CASSLTMGGRSTDTQYF.